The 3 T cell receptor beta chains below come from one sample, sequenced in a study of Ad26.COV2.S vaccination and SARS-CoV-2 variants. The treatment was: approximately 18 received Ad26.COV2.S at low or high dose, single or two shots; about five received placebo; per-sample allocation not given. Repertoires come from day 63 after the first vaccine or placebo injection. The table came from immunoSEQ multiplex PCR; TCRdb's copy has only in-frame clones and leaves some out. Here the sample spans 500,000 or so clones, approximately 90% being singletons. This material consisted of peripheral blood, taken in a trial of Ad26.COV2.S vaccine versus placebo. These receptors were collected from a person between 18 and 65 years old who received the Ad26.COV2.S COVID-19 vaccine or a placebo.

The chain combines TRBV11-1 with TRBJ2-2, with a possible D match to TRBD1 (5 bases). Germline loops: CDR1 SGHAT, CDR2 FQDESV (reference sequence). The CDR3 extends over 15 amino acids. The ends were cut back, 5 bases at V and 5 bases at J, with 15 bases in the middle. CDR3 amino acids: CASSQVTQGTGELFF. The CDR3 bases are TGTGCCAGCAGCCAAGTCACCCAGGGAACCGGGGAGCTGTTTTTT.

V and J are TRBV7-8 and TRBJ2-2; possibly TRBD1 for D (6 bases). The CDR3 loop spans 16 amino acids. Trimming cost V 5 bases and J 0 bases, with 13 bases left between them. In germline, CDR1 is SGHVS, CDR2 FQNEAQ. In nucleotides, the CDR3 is TGTGCCAGCAGCCCCAGGACAGCCACGAACACCGGGGAGCTGTTTTTT. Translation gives CASSPRTATNTGELFF. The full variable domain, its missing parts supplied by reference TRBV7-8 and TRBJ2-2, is GAGVSQSPRYKVAKRGQDVALRCDPISGHVSLFWYQQALGQGPEFLTYFQNEAQLDKSGLPSDRFFAERPEGSVSTLKIQRTQQEDSAVYLCASSPRTATNTGELFFGEGSRLTVL.

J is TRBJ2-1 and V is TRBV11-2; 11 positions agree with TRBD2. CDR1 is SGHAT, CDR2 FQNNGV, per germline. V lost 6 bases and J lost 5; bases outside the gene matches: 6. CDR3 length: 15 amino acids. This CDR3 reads CASRGLTSGNNEQFF. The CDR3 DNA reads TGTGCCAGCAGGGGGTTGACTAGCGGGAACAATGAGCAGTTCTTC.